The 30 T cell receptor beta chains below come from one sample, sequenced in a study of beta chain features in type 1 diabetes (dated by TCRdb to about 2018). The receptor library was made with the immunoSEQ multiplex PCR assay. All of the isolated RNA was reverse transcribed with the High Capacity cDNA Reverse Transcription Kit, so expressed TCRB transcripts were sequenced. TCRdb obtained this table from immuneACCESS and retained in-frame rearrangements with V and J assigned. These tables miss some clones; where compared with another copy, unresolved V genes account for less than half of the shortfall, and the remainder is unexplained. The table for this sample lists around 310,000 clones; approximately 11% of them were counted only once. The leading ten clones occupy around 0.015% of the sample. The sample was naive CD4+ T cells from blood. The cell subset or site label here, explained by the study, means: true naive CD4+ T cells. The receptors come from a woman in her twenties or thirties in good health.

Worth noting for this clone: Other DNA sequences in the same sample also yield this CDR3. J is TRBJ2-3 and V is TRBV5-1; D gene ambiguous. The CDR3 loop spans 12 amino acids. V dropped 4 bases and J dropped 2 bases, with 5 bases sitting between them. Germline V gene lookup returns CDR1 SGHRS and CDR2 YFSETQ. CDR3 protein: CASSLSTDTQYF. In DNA, the CDR3 is TGCGCCAGCAGCCTGTCCACAGATACGCAGTATTTT.

The chain is built from TRBV11-3 and TRBJ2-1, with TRBD2 matching over 8 bases. Germline CDR1 SGHNT, CDR2 YENEEA. V was clipped by 1 base and J by 10 bases; unmatched bases: 9. This CDR3 is built from 15 residues. The CDR3 is CASSLGRLAGGEQFF. CDR3 bases: TGTGCCAGCAGCTTAGGAAGGCTAGCGGGTGGGGAGCAGTTCTTC.

This chain links TRBV7-2 with TRBJ2-7; 8 bases agree with TRBD2. Germline CDR1 reads SGHTA; CDR2 reads FQGNSA. V lost 5 bases, J lost 0 bases, and 6 bases stayed unmatched. This CDR3 region has 15 residues. DNA of the CDR3: TGTGCCAGCAGCCCACTAGCGGTCAGCTCCTACGAGCAGTACTTC. This translates into CASSPLAVSSYEQYF. The full variable domain, its missing parts supplied by reference TRBV7-2 and TRBJ2-7, is GAGVSQSPSNKVTEKGKDVELRCDPISGHTALYWYRQSLGQGLEFLIYFQGNSAPDKSGLPSDRFSAERTGGSVSTLTIQRTQQEDSAVYLCASSPLAVSSYEQYFGPGTRLTVT.

This clone was picked up a small number of times. The chain links TRBV28 to TRBJ1-2; 9 bases align to TRBD1. CDR1 is MDHEN and CDR2 is SYDVKM in the germline V gene. This CDR3 spans 16 amino acids. J was trimmed by 1 base and V by 4 bases; bases with no gene match: 7. The CDR3 region has the DNA TGTGCCAGCAGTTCAGCCGGGACAGGGAATAACTATGGCTACACCTTC. It is translated as CASSSAGTGNNYGYTF.

The chain uses TRBV18 and TRBJ2-7, with D possibly being TRBD2 (6 bases). V was shortened by 3 bases and J by 6 bases, with 18 bases between the two germline ends. Looked up from germline, CDR1 is KGHSH and CDR2 is LQKENI. The CDR3 runs to 15 residues. In DNA, the CDR3 is TGTGCCAGCTCACCTGAGGGACTCCCCGGACTCGAGCAGTACTTC. Its translation: CASSPEGLPGLEQYF.

This clone has more than one count but fewer than ten. The chain carries TRBV5-1 and TRBJ2-7; possibly TRBD1 for D (6 bases). The CDR3 is 14 amino acids. In germline, CDR1 is SGHRS, CDR2 YFSETQ. V lost 6 bases to trimming and J lost 2 bases, with 15 bases between them. Here the CDR3 reads CASTPGVNAYEQYF. CDR3 sequence (DNA): TGCGCCAGCACCCCAGGGGTGAATGCCTACGAGCAGTACTTC. Filled out from reference TRBV5-1 and TRBJ2-7, the complete variable domain reads KAGVTQTPRYLIKTRGQQVTLSCSPISGHRSVSWYQQTPGQGLQFLFEYFSETQRNKGNFPGRFSGRQFSNSRSEMNVSTLELGDSALYLCASTPGVNAYEQYFGPGTRLTVT.

This clone was counted a few times. V gene TRBV14 combines with J gene TRBJ2-6; D ambiguous. This CDR3 is 17 amino acids long. CDR1 SGHDN and CDR2 FVKESK come from the germline V gene. Trimming shortened V by 1 base and J by 0 bases, and 10 bases separated the two germline ends. CDR3 amino acids: CASSQVGRSSGANVLTF. In DNA form, the CDR3 reads TGTGCCAGCAGCCAAGTTGGCAGGTCCTCTGGGGCCAACGTCCTGACTTTC.

This clone was seen more than once but under ten times. The chain recombines TRBV25-1 with TRBJ2-3, with a possible D match to TRBD2 (6 bases). The CDR3 runs 15 residues. The V gene lost 1 base and the J gene lost 3 bases, with 11 bases spanning the gap. The V gene's germline CDR1 is MGHDK and CDR2 SYGVNS. Here the CDR3 DNA reads TGTGCCAGCAGTGAATTGGGGACTTCTACAGATACGCAGTATTTT. Amino acids: CASSELGTSTDTQYF.

This clone has just a few counts. The chain recombines TRBV7-9 with TRBJ2-1; D is possibly TRBD2 (5 bases). This CDR3 has 17 amino acids. The ends were cut back, 0 bases at V and 5 bases at J, with 17 bases in the middle. The germline V gene has CDR1 SEHNR and CDR2 FQNEAQ (reference sequence). The DNA of the CDR3 is TGTGCCAGCAGCTTAGCCGAGGGTGGGAGTGTCGACAATGAGCAGTTCTTC. This translates into CASSLAEGGSVDNEQFF.

The chain links TRBV19 to TRBJ2-7, with D maybe TRBD1 (6 bases). The CDR3 length is 14 residues. CDR1 LNHDA and CDR2 SQIVND come from the germline V gene (reference sequence). Trimming pared 7 bases from V and 6 bases from J, leaving 19 bases between. CDR3 sequence: CASKGDRKKGEQYF. In DNA form, the CDR3 reads TGTGCCAGTAAGGGAGACAGGAAGAAAGGCGAGCAGTACTTC.

The J gene is TRBJ2-7, the V gene TRBV9; 9 bases fit TRBD1. V was pared by 4 bases and J by 0 bases, with 5 bases of the junction left unmatched. The CDR3 has 15 residues. Looked up from germline, CDR1 is SGDLS and CDR2 is YYNGEE. CDR3 sequence reads: CASSPRGQGSYEQYF. The CDR3 bases are TGTGCCAGCAGCCCCCGGGGACAGGGCTCCTACGAGCAGTACTTC.

V gene TRBV5-8 combines with J gene TRBJ1-1; D remains unclear. V was trimmed by 2 bases and J by 5 bases, leaving 13 bases between them. In germline, CDR1 is SGHTS, CDR2 YDEGEE. The CDR3 is 14 amino acids. The DNA for the CDR3 is TGTGCCAGCAGCTTTGGAGCGCCGGGAACTGAAGCTTTCTTT. Its translation is CASSFGAPGTEAFF.

This clone was observed a few times. This chain uses TRBV7-9 with TRBJ2-1; D gene uncertain. The germline V and J ends were trimmed by 5 bases and 9 bases, with 8 bases remaining between them. The CDR3 is 11 residues long. The germline gives CDR1 SEHNR, CDR2 FQNEAQ (reference sequence). The CDR3 region is CASSAAVEQFF. CDR3 bases: TGTGCCAGCAGCGCGGCGGTTGAGCAGTTCTTC.

The chain recombines TRBV25-1 with TRBJ1-4; 8 bases align to TRBD1. Germline V gives CDR1 MGHDK, CDR2 SYGVNS. The CDR3 totals 16 residues. The V gene end was trimmed by 2 bases and the J gene end by 7 bases; junction bases not matched to a gene: 9. Here the CDR3 reads CASSEPQGGIGEKLFF. Written as DNA, the CDR3 is TGTGCCAGCAGTGAACCACAGGGGGGAATTGGTGAAAAACTGTTTTTT. Full variable domain (missing parts from reference TRBV25-1 and TRBJ1-4): EADIYQTPRYLVIGTGKKITLECSQTMGHDKMYWYQQDPGMELHLIHYSYGVNSTEKGDLSSESTVSRIRTEHFPLTLESARPSHTSQYLCASSEPQGGIGEKLFFGSGTQLSVL.

This clone was detected a few times. The J gene is TRBJ1-5, the V gene TRBV7-9; D gene uncertain. This CDR3 region has 15 residues. Germline CDR1 SEHNR, CDR2 FQNEAQ (reference sequence). Trimming took 1 base from V and 4 from J, leaving 11 bases between them. This CDR3 is CASSLEGLANQPQHF. The CDR3, as DNA: TGTGCCAGCAGCTTAGAGGGATTAGCGAATCAGCCCCAGCATTTT.

This sequence joins TRBV29-1 and TRBJ2-3; 8 nucleotides match TRBD1. The CDR3 runs to 15 residues. Looked up from germline, CDR1 is SQVTM and CDR2 is ANQGSEA. The ends lost 6 bases at V and 2 bases at J; junction bases unmatched: 10. CDR3: CSVNGDRGFTDTQYF. CDR3 in DNA: TGCAGCGTGAATGGTGACAGGGGCTTCACAGATACGCAGTATTTT.

The chain has TRBV29-1 and TRBJ2-1; weak D call: TRBD2 (7 bases). This CDR3 is built from 15 residues. Germline CDR1 and CDR2: SQVTM and ANQGSEA. Trimming took off 8 bases at V and 8 bases at J, with 25 bases between the two ends. The CDR3 loop reads CSTRRGAITEDEQFF. The CDR3 DNA follows: TGCAGCACACGTCGGGGGGCTATTACGGAGGATGAGCAGTTCTTC.

This sequence joins TRBV10-3 and TRBJ2-3, with a weak D call TRBD1 (6 bases). V shed 11 bases and J shed 3 bases, with 9 bases lying between them. This CDR3 is 11 amino acids long. Germline loops: CDR1 ENHRY, CDR2 SYGVKD. The CDR3 protein is CASRGTDTQYF. CDR3 DNA sequence: TGTGCCTCCAGGGGAACAGATACGCAGTATTTT.

The chain employs TRBV30 and TRBJ1-1, with TRBD1 matching over 7 bases. CDR1 and CDR2 from the germline V gene are GTSNPN and SVGIG (reference sequence). CDR3 length: 16 amino acids. Trimming cost V 2 bases and J 0 bases; bases outside gene matches: 9. The CDR3 DNA reads as TGTGCCTGGAGTACTACGACAGGGCGAATGAACACTGAAGCTTTCTTT. It encodes CAWSTTTGRMNTEAFF. The full variable domain, in which reference TRBV30 and TRBJ1-1 provide the parts outside the CDR3, is SQTIHQWPATLVQPVGSPLSLECTVEGTSNPNLYWYRQAAGRGLQLLFYSVGIGQISSEVPQNLSASRPQDRQFILSSKKLLLSDSGFYLCAWSTTTGRMNTEAFFGQGTRLTVV.

V gene TRBV27 combines with J gene TRBJ2-7; D is possibly TRBD2 (6 bases). Germline CDR1 and CDR2: MNHEY and SMNVEV (reference sequence). This CDR3 region has 13 residues. The V end was cut by 0 bases, the J end by 6 bases, with 9 bases between. CDR3: CASSLSEGLEQYF. CDR3 in DNA: TGTGCCAGCAGTTTATCGGAGGGACTCGAGCAGTACTTC.

The rearrangement joins TRBV7-9 to TRBJ2-7; TRBD2 is a possible D gene (7 bases). Trimming stripped 5 bases from V and 2 bases from J, with 16 bases between. Germline lookup yields CDR1 SEHNR and CDR2 FQNEAQ (reference sequence). The CDR3 has 15 amino acids. The CDR3 spells CASSPQGTSAYEQYF. DNA for the CDR3: TGTGCCAGCAGCCCACAGGGCACTAGCGCCTACGAGCAGTACTTC.

This clone has a handful of counts. V and J are TRBV6-5 and TRBJ2-1; 10 bases line up with TRBD1. The CDR3 extends over 12 amino acids. With 6 bases clipped from V and 9 bases from J, the junction kept 2 bases outside the gene matches. Germline values: CDR1 MNHEY, CDR2 SVGAGI. CDR3 sequence: CASRGTGVEQFF. CDR3 sequence (DNA): TGTGCCAGCAGAGGGACAGGGGTTGAGCAGTTCTTC.

This chain uses TRBV7-3 with TRBJ2-5, with 11 bases fitting TRBD2. Germline-derived CDR1 and CDR2 are SGHTA and FQGTGA. With V trimmed by 2 bases and J by 1 base, 6 bases remained unmatched. CDR3 size: 17 residues. CDR3 DNA sequence: TGTGCCAGCAGCTTATTCGGACTAGCGGGCTCCCAAGAGACCCAGTACTTC. Amino acids: CASSLFGLAGSQETQYF.

This clone showed up just a few times. The V call is TRBV29-1, the J call TRBJ1-1, with D uncertain. The CDR3 length is 12 residues. Trimming left V 5 bases short and J 0 bases short, with 7 bases between. CDR1 and CDR2 from the germline V gene are SQVTM and ANQGSEA. CDR3 bases: TGCAGCGTTTCCGGGATGAACACTGAAGCTTTCTTT. It specifies CSVSGMNTEAFF.

This clone was detected only a few times. This sequence joins TRBV2 and TRBJ1-2, with 7 bases that match TRBD1. This CDR3 has 12 residues. Unmatched junction bases numbered 3, after V lost 4 bases and J lost 7 bases. The V gene's germline CDR1 is SNHLY and CDR2 FYNNEI. CDR3: CASSGQGSGYTF. CDR3 bases: TGTGCCAGCAGTGGACAGGGCAGTGGCTACACCTTC. Complete variable domain (other parts from reference TRBV2 and TRBJ1-2): EPEVTQTPSHQVTQMGQEVILRCVPISNHLYFYWYRQILGQKVEFLVSFYNNEISEKSEIFDDQFSVERPDGSNFTLKIRSTKLEDSAMYFCASSGQGSGYTFGSGTRLTVV.

A few counts support this clone. V and J are TRBV25-1 and TRBJ1-5, with D maybe TRBD1 (6 bases). The V gene's germline CDR1 is MGHDK and CDR2 SYGVNS. There are 16 residues in the CDR3. Trimming took 1 base from V and 5 from J, leaving 15 bases between them. The CDR3 nucleotides are TGTGCCAGCAGTGAATCGGGCAGGGGTATTGATCAGCCCCAGCATTTT. Translation: CASSESGRGIDQPQHF.

This rearrangement joins TRBV7-9 to TRBJ2-3; 11 bases agree with TRBD2. The CDR3 is 12 amino acids. In germline, CDR1 is SEHNR, CDR2 FQNEAQ (reference sequence). Trimming at V came to 8 bases and at J to 5 bases, leaving 0 bases not matched to a gene. CDR3 nucleotides: TGTGCCAGCGGACTAGCGGGAGATACGCAGTATTTT. This gives the protein CASGLAGDTQYF.

V is TRBV9 and J is TRBJ2-3; a possible D gene is TRBD2 (6 bases). The germline gives CDR1 SGDLS, CDR2 YYNGEE. The V end was cut by 0 bases, the J end by 0 bases, with 8 bases between. This CDR3 has 15 amino acids. The CDR3 loop is CASSVGDFSTDTQYF. CDR3 bases: TGTGCCAGCAGCGTAGGGGACTTTAGCACAGATACGCAGTATTTT.

V and J are TRBV28 and TRBJ2-7; TRBD2 might be the D (6 bases). Germline V gene lookup returns CDR1 MDHEN and CDR2 SYDVKM. The V end lost 7 bases, the J end lost 0 bases, and 25 bases lay between the germline ends. The CDR3 covers 18 residues. The CDR3, as DNA: TGTGCCAGCAAGGGTCTAGGACTATCAACAAGGAGCTCCTACGAGCAGTACTTC. Amino acids: CASKGLGLSTRSSYEQYF.

This rearrangement joins TRBV11-2 to TRBJ2-5; 8 nucleotides match TRBD1. CDR1 SGHAT and CDR2 FQNNGV come from the germline V gene. This CDR3 is built from 16 residues. The V and J ends lost 3 bases and 2 bases, in that order; junction bases with no gene match: 8. DNA of the CDR3: TGTGCCAGCAGCTTTGGGACAGGACTCACGCAAGAGACCCAGTACTTC. It yields the protein CASSFGTGLTQETQYF.